The subject of this entry is one TCR beta chain. What it binds is not known. The data stem from a study of cytomegalovirus exposure and HLA in healthy donors. Points from the study as a whole: For TCR beta chains, V- and J-gene trimming was later linked to a missense DCLRE1C variant. Immune exposure was documented only through CMV serostatus.

The study sampled nominally healthy donors, though unrecorded immune exposures were likely. This CDR3 has 12 residues. Germline V gene sequence: CDR1 SQVTM, CDR2 ANQGSEA. Germline trimming cut 4 bases from V and 4 bases from J; bases unmatched to any gene: 4. A multiplex PCR was run with 60 Vbeta primers and 13 Jbeta primers. Assay used: immunoSEQ multiplex PCR; TCRdb lists only in-frame clones, some missing. Here the sample spans 120,000 or so clones, more than 65% being singletons. The specimen sequenced was PBMCs. The V call is TRBV29-1, the J call TRBJ2-7, with TRBD2 matching over 7 bases. The sequence derives from a man between 18 and 35 years old in good health and CMV-seropositive. As DNA, the CDR3 is TGCAGCGTTGGGGGCGGGGGATACGAGCAGTACTTC. Protein sequence: CSVGGGGYEQYF.